The clone carrying this TCR beta chain occurred a few times. TCRdb called the RACE reads again in MiXCR, with one record for every CDR3 protein. The data show some 89,000 distinct CDR3 sequences, with 25% to 35% seen just once and about a tenth held by the top ten. The data are from a study of human T cells and chemical hapten exposure. For the study at large: Patch tests put 0.01% DPC on the upper back, and the results were checked at 6 days.

V lost 2 bases, J lost 5 bases, and 9 bases stayed unmatched. Germline V gene lookup returns CDR1 MNHEY and CDR2 SVGAGI. The CDR3 runs 15 residues. Described time point: patch test 3, about 24 weeks after DPC sensitization. Sample treatment: therapeutic diphenylcyclopropenone sensitization with weekly scalp DPC. Blood draws came first, before each patch test. The sample consisted of whole blood, taken in connection with sensitization to the hapten diphenylcyclopropenone (DPC). The gene calls are TRBV6-5 and TRBJ2-7; 7 nucleotides align to TRBD1. The sequence derives from a man in his forties with alopecia areata. Some clones in this sample may be carry-over from other donors' samples. The chain's CDR3 is CASSYNTGAFDEQYF. The CDR3 DNA reads TGTGCCAGCAGTTACAACACAGGGGCCTTCGACGAGCAGTACTTC.